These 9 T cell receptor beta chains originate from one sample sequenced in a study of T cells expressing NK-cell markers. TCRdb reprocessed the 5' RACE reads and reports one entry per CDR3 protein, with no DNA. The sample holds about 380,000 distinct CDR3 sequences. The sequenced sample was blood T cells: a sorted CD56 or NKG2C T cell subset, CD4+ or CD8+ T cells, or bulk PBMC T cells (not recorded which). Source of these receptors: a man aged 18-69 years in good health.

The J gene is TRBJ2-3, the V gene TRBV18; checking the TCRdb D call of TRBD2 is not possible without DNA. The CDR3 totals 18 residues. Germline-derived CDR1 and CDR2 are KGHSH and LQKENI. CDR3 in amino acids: CASSPETSGGTNTDTQYF. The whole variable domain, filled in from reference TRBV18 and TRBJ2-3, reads NAGVMQNPRHLVRRRGQEARLRCSPMKGHSHVYWYRQLPEEGLKFMVYLQKENIIDESGMPKERFSAEFPKEGPSILRIQQVVRGDSAAYFCASSPETSGGTNTDTQYFGPGTRLTVL.

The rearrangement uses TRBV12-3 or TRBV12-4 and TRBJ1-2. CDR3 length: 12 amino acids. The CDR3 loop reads CASTISPYGYTF.

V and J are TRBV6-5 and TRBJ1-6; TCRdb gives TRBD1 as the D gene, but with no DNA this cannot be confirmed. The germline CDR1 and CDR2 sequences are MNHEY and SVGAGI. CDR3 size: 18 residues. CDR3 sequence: CASSSRQGALTYNSPLHF.

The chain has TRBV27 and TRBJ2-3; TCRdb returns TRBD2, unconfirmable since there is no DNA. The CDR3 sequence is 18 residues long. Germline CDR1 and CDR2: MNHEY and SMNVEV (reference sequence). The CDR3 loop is CASSTRLAGGPSTDTQYF.

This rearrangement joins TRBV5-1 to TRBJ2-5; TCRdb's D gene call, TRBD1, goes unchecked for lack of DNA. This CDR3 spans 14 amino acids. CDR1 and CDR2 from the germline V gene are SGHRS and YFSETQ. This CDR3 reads CASSSPTGKETQYF.

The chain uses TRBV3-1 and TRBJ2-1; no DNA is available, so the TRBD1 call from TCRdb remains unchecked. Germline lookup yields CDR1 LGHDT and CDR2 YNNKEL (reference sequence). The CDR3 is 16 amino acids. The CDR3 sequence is CASSQIIGTGGNEQFF.

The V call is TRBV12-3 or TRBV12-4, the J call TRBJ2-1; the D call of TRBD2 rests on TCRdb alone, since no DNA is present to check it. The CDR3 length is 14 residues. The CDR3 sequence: CASRTSGGANEQFF.

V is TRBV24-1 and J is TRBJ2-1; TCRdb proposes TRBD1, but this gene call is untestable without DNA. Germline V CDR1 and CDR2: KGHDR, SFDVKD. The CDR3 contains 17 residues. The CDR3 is CATSEHRGSRLYNEQFF.

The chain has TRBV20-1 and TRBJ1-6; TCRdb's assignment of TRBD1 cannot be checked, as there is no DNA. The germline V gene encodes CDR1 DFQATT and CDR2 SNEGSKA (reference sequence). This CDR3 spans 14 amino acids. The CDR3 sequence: CSARRTARDSPLHF.